This TCR beta chain derives from a study of identical twins. TCRdb used MiXCR to reprocess the 5' RACE reads, holding one entry per CDR3 protein. Altogether about 220,000 distinct CDR3 sequences are present, 6.5% to 8.5% being singletons, with the ten largest covering about 1.9%. This clonotype was recorded only once. Trimming cost V 6 bases and J 0 bases, with 17 bases left between them. CDR1 DFQATT and CDR2 SNEGSKA come from the germline V gene (reference sequence). The CDR3 is 15 residues long. The same specimen was also included in a second study, on yellow fever vaccine responses in identical twins.

Sequenced: memory (CD45RO+) T cells sorted from blood. V gene TRBV20-1 combines with J gene TRBJ2-5; D perhaps matches TRBD1 (5 bases). This sequence was found in a woman younger than 35 in good health. The CDR3 region is CSATEQAPNQETQYF. The CDR3 region has the DNA TGCAGTGCAACGGAACAGGCGCCCAACCAAGAGACCCAGTACTTC.